This T cell receptor (beta chain) was found in a study of T-cell reconstitution after alpha-beta-depleted transplantation in children. Using unique molecular identifiers, the investigators prepared the TCRbeta library. Using its own MiXCR run on the PCR reads, TCRdb lists one record per CDR3 protein. The table lists 90,000 to 100,000 distinct CDR3 sequences, about a quarter of them singletons, with over 20% in the top ten. This clonotype was seen ten or more times. What it recognizes is unknown. Study observations and caveats: Recipient T cells and thymic progenitors that survived were the source of the high TCRbeta diversity seen at day 60 in some patients.

V lost 2 bases to trimming and J lost 2 bases; unmatched junction nucleotides: 13. Germline lookup yields CDR1 MDHEN and CDR2 SYDVKM. This CDR3 is built from 18 residues. Source: PBMCs, taken before TCRalphabeta/CD19-depleted stem cell transplant. The rearrangement links TRBV28 to TRBJ2-5, with TRBD1 matching over 8 bases. This sequence originates from a boy between 2 and 10 years old with acute lymphoblastic leukemia, due to receive a stem cell transplant. The CDR3 region has the DNA TGTGCCAGCAGTTTACCTTCGTCAGGGGGCCAGGGGCAAGAGACCCAGTACTTC. It yields the protein CASSLPSSGGQGQETQYF.